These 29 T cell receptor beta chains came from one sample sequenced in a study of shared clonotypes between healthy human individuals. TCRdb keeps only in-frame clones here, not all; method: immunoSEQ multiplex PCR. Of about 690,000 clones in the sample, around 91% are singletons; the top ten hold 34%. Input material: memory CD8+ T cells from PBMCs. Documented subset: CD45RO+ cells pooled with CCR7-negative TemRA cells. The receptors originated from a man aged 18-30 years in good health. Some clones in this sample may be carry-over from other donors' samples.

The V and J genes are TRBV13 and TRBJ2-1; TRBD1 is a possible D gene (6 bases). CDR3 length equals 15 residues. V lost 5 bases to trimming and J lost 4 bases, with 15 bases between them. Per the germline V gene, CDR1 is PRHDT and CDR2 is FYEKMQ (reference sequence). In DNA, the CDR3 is TGTGCCAGCAGCCCAGACAGGATTGCGTACAATGAGCAGTTCTTC. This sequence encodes CASSPDRIAYNEQFF.

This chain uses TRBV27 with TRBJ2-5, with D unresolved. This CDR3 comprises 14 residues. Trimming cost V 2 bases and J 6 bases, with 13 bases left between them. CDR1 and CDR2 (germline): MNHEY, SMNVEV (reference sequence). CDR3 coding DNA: TGTGCCAGCAGTTTACGGCCCGGGTGGCAGACCCAGTACTTC. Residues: CASSLRPGWQTQYF.

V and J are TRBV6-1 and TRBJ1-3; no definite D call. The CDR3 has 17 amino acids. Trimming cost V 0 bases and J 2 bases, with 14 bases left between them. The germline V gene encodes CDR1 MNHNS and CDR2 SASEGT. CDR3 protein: CASSEALYTTPGNTIYF. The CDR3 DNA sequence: TGTGCCAGCAGTGAAGCGCTTTACACCACGCCTGGAAACACCATATATTTT.

CDR3 DNA: TGCGCCAGCAGCCAAGTCGCTAGCGGTTATAGCTCCTACAATGAGCAGTTCTTC. As protein: CASSQVASGYSSYNEQFF. The genes are TRBV4-1 and TRBJ2-1; 7 bases match TRBD2. J was trimmed by 0 bases and V by 1 base; bases with no gene match: 9. Germline V lookup: CDR1 MGHRA, CDR2 YSYEKL. There are 18 residues in the CDR3.

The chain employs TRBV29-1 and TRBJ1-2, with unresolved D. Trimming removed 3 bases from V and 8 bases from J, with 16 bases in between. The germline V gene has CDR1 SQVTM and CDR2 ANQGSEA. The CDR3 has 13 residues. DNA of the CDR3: TGCAGCGTTGATTCAAGGCGGCTGGACGGCTACACCTTC. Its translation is CSVDSRRLDGYTF. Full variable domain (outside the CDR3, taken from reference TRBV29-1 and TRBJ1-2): SAVISQKPSRDICQRGTSLTIQCQVDSQVTMMFWYRQQPGQSLTLIATANQGSEATYESGFVIDKFPISRPNLTFSTLTVSNMSPEDSSIYLCSVDSRRLDGYTFGSGTRLTVV.

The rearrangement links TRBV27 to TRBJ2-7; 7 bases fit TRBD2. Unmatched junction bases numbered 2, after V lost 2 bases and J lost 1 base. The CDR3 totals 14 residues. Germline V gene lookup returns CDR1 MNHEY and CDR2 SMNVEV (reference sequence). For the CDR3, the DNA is TGTGCCAGCAGTTTACAGCGGGGATCCTACGAGCAGTACTTC. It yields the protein CASSLQRGSYEQYF.

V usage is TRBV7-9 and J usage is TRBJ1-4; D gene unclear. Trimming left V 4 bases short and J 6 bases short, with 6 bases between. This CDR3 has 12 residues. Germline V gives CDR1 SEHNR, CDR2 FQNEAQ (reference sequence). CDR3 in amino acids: CASSYDHEKLFF. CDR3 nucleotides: TGTGCCAGCAGCTATGACCATGAAAAACTGTTTTTT.

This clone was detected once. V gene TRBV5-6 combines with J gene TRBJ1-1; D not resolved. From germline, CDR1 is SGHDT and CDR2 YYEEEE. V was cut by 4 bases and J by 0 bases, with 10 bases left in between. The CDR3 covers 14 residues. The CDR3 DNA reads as TGTGCCAGCAGCCGCGGCAACATGAACACTGAAGCTTTCTTT. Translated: CASSRGNMNTEAFF.

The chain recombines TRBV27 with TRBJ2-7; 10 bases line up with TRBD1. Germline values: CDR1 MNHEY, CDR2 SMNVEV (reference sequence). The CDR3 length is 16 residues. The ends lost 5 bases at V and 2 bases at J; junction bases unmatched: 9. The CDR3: CASSAFPGTGAYEQYF. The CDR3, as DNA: TGTGCCAGCAGTGCCTTCCCCGGGACAGGGGCCTACGAGCAGTACTTC.

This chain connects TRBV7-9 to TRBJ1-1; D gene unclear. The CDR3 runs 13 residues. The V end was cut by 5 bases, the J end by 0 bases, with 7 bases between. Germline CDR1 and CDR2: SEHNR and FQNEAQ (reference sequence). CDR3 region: CASSLHLNTEAFF. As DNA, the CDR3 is TGTGCCAGCAGCCTCCATCTGAACACTGAAGCTTTCTTT.

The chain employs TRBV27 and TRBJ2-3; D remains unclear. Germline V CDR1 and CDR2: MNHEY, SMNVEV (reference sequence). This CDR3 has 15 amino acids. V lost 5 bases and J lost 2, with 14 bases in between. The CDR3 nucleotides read TGTGCCAGCAGTCCCTATACGATCTACACAGATACGCAGTATTTT. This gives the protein CASSPYTIYTDTQYF.

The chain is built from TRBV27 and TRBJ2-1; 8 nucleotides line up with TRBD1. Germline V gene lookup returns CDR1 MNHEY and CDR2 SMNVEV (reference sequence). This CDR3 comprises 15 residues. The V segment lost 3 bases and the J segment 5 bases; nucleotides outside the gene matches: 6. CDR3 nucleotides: TGTGCCAGCAGTTTTCATGACAGGGGTGACAATGAGCAGTTCTTC. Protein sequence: CASSFHDRGDNEQFF.

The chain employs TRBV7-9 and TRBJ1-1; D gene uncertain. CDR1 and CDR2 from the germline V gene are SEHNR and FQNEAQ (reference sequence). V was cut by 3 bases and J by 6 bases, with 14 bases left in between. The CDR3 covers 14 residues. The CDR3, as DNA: TGTGCCAGCAGCTTCCCTATTTACGGGGCTGAAGCTTTCTTT. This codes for CASSFPIYGAEAFF. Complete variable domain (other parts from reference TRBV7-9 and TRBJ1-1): DTGVSQNPRHKITKRGQNVTFRCDPISEHNRLYWYRQTLGQGPEFLTYFQNEAQLEKSRLLSDRFSAERPKGSFSTLEIQRTEQGDSAMYLCASSFPIYGAEAFFGQGTRLTVV.

CDR3 protein: CASSFIGGSSHEQFF. CDR3 nucleotides: TGTGCCAGCAGTTTCATAGGCGGGAGTAGCCATGAGCAGTTCTTC. The chain has TRBV27 and TRBJ2-1, with 7 nucleotides matching TRBD2. The CDR3 has 15 amino acids. Germline trimming cut 3 bases from V and 8 bases from J; bases unmatched to any gene: 10. CDR1 is MNHEY and CDR2 is SMNVEV in the germline V gene (reference sequence).

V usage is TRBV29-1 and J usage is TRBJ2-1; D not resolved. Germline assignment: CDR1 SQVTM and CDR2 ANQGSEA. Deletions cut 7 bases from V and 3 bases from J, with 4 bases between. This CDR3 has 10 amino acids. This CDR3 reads CSAIYNEQFF. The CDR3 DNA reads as TGCAGCGCCATCTACAATGAGCAGTTCTTC.

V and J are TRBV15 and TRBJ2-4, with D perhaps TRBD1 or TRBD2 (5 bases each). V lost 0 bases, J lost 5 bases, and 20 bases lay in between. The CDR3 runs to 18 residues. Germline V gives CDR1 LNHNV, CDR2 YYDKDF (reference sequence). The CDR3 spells CATSRDLWGRDDENIQYF. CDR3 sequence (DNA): TGTGCCACCAGCAGAGATCTCTGGGGCAGGGACGACGAAAACATTCAGTACTTC. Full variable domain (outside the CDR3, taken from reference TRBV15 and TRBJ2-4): DAMVIQNPRYQVTQFGKPVTLSCSQTLNHNVMYWYQQKSSQAPKLLFHYYDKDFNNEADTPDNFQSRRPNTSFCFLDIRSPGLGDTAMYLCATSRDLWGRDDENIQYFGAGTRLSVL.

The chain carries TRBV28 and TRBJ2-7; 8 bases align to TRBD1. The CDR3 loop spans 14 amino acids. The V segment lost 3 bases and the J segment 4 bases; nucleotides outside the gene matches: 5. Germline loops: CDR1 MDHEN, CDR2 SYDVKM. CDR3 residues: CASSLGQAGYEQYF. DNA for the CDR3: TGTGCCAGCAGTTTGGGACAGGCGGGTTACGAGCAGTACTTC.

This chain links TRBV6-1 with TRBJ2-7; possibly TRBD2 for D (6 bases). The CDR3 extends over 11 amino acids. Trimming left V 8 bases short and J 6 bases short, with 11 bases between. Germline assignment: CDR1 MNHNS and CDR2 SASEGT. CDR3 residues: CASRGGVEQYF. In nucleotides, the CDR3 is TGTGCCAGCCGTGGAGGGGTCGAGCAGTACTTC.

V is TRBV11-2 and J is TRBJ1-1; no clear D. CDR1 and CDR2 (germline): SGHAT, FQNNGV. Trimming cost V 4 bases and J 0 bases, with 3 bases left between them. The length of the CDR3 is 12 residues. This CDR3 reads CASSSMNTEAFF. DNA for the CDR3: TGTGCCAGCAGCTCTATGAACACTGAAGCTTTCTTT.

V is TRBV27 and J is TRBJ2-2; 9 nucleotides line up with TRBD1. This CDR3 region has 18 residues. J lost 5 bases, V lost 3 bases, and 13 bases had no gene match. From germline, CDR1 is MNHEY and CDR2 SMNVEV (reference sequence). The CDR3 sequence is CASSLNPSDRGGTGELFF. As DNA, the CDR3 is TGTGCCAGCAGTTTGAATCCCTCGGACAGGGGTGGGACCGGGGAGCTGTTTTTT.

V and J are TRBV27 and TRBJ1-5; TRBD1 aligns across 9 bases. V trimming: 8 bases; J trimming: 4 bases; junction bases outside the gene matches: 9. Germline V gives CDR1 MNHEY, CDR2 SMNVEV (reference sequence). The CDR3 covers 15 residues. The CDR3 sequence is CASGEPGQGNQPQHF. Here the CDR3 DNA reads TGTGCCAGCGGCGAACCGGGACAGGGTAATCAGCCCCAGCATTTT.

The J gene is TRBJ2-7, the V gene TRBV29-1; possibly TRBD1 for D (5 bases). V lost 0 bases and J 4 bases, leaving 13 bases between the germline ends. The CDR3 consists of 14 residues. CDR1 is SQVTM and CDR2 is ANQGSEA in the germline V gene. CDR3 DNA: TGCAGCGTTGAAGATCCGGACACTTCGTACGAGCAGTACTTC. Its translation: CSVEDPDTSYEQYF.

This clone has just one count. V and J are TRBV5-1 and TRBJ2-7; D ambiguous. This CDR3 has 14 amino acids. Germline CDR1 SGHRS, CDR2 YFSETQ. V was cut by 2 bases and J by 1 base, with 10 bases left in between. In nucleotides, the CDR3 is TGCGCCAGCAGCTTCGATGGGGTGTCCTACGAGCAGTACTTC. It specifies CASSFDGVSYEQYF.

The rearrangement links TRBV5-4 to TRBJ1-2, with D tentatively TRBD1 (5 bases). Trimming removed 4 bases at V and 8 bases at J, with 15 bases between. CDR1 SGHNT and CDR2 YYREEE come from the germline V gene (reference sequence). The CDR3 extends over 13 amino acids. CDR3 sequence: CASSRQPRDGYTF. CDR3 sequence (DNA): TGTGCCAGCAGCCGACAGCCCAGGGACGGCTACACCTTC.

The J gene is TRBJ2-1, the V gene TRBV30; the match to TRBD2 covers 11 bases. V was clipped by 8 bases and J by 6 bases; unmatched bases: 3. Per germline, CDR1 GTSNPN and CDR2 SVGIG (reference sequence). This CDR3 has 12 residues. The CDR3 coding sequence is TGTGCCGGTAGCGGGAGGGCCAATGAGCAGTTCTTC. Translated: CAGSGRANEQFF.

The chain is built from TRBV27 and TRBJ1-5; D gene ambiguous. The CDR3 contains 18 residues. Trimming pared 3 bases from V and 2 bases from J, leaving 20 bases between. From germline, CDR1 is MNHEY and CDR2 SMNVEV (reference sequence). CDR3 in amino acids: CASSFIEVIQRGNQPQHF. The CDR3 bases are TGTGCCAGCAGTTTTATTGAGGTCATCCAAAGGGGCAATCAGCCCCAGCATTTT.

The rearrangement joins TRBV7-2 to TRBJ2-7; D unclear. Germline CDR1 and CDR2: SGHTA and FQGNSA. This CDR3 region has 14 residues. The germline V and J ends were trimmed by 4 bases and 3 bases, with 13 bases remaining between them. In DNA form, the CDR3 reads TGTGCCAGCAGCTCCCACGGCTCGCTCTACGAGCAGTACTTC. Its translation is CASSSHGSLYEQYF.

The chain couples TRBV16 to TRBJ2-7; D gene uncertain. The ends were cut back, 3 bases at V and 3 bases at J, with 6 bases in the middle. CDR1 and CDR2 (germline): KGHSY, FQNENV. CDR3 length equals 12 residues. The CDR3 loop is CASSHAFYEQYF. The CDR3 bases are TGTGCCAGCAGCCATGCGTTCTACGAGCAGTACTTC.

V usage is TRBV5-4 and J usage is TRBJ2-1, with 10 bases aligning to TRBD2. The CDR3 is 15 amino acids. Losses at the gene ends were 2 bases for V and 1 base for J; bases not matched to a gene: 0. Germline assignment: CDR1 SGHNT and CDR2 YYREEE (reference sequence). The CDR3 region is CASSLLAGSYNEQFF. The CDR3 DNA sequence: TGTGCCAGCAGCTTACTAGCGGGATCCTACAATGAGCAGTTCTTC. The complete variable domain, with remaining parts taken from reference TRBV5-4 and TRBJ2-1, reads ETGVTQSPTHLIKTRGQQVTLRCSSQSGHNTVSWYQQALGQGPQFIFQYYREEENGRGNFPPRFSGLQFPNYSSELNVNALELDDSALYLCASSLLAGSYNEQFFGPGTRLTVL.